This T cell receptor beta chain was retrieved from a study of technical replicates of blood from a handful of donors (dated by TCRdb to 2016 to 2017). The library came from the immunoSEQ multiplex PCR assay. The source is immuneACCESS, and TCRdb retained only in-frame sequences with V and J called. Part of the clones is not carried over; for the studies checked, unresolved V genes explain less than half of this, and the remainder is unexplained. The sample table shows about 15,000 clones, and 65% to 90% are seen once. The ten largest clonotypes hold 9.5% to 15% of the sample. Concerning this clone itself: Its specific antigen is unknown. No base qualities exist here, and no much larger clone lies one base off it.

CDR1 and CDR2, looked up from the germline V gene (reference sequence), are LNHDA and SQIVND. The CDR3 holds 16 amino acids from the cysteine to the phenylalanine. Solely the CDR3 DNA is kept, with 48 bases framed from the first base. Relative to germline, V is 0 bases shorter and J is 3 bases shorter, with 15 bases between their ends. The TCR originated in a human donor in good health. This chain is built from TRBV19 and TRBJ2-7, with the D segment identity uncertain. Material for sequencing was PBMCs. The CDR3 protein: CASSIEGSTVGYEQYF. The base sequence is TGTGCCAGTAGTATAGAGGGCAGTACAGTTGGCTACGAGCAGTACTTC. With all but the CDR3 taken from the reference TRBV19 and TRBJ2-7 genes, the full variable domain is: DGGITQSPKYLFRKEGQNVTLSCEQNLNHDAMYWYRQDPGQGLRLIYYSQIVNDFQKGDIAEGYSVSREKKESFPLTVTSAQKNPTAFYLCASSIEGSTVGYEQYFGPGTRLTVT.